This T cell receptor (beta chain) was recovered during a study of radiation and T cells in renal cell carcinoma. Background on the study: Nephrectomy followed 15 Gy stereotactic body radiation by 4 weeks. Study outcomes and limitations: Top tumor clonotypes rose in blood 2 weeks post-radiation, then contracted.

Trimming took off 3 bases at V and 0 bases at J, with 8 bases between the two ends. The CDR3 has 14 residues. The germline V gene encodes CDR1 SEHNR and CDR2 FQNEAQ (reference sequence). This clone was seen only a few times. What it binds is not known. This sample's time point: baseline pretreatment blood. Stated treatment: 15 Gy SBRT to primary tumor, nephrectomy 4 weeks later. After SBRT, blood was collected at 2 and 4 weeks, plus baseline. The tumor was a clear cell renal cell carcinoma. Generated by immunoSEQ multiplex PCR, the TCRdb table keeps only in-frame clones and is missing some. The data hold approximately 90,000 clones, with approximately 86% observed a single time.

Sequenced here: blood, sampled from a patient whose treatment included radiotherapy and nephrectomy. The chain employs TRBV7-9 and TRBJ1-1, with D unclear. The TCR originated in a man between 45 and 60 years old with renal cell carcinoma. CDR3 coding DNA: TGTGCCAGCAGCTTTGGCCAGATGAACACTGAAGCTTTCTTT. Its translation is CASSFGQMNTEAFF. The variable domain in full, completed from reference TRBV7-9 and TRBJ1-1, reads DTGVSQNPRHKITKRGQNVTFRCDPISEHNRLYWYRQTLGQGPEFLTYFQNEAQLEKSRLLSDRFSAERPKGSFSTLEIQRTEQGDSAMYLCASSFGQMNTEAFFGQGTRLTVV.